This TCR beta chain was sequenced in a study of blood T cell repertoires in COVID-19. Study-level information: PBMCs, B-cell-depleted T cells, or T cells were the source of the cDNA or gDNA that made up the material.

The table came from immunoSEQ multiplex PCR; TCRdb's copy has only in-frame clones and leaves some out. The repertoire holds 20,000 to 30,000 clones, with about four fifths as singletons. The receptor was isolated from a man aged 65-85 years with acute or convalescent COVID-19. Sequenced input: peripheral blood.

The CDR3 DNA follows: TGTGCCAGCAGTGAGAGGCCCCCTAAGGCCCAGTACTTC. It translates to CASSERPPKAQYF. This chain uses TRBV2 with TRBJ2-5; D is ambiguous. The germline gives CDR1 SNHLY, CDR2 FYNNEI. This CDR3 contains 13 residues. V was trimmed by 3 bases and J by 9 bases, leaving 14 bases between them.